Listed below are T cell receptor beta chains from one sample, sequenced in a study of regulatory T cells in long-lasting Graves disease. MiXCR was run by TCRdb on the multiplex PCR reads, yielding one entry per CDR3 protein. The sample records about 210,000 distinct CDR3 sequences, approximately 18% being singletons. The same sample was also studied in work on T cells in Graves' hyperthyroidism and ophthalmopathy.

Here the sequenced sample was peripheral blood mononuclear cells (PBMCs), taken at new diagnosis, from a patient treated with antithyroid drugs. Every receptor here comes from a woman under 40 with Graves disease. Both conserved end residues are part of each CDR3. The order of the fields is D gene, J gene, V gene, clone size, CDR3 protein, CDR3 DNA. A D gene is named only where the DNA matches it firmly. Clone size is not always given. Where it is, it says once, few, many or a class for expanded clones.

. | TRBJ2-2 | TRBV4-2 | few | CASSQDLSGRTGELFF | TGTGCCAGCAGCCAAGATCTTAGCGGACGCACCGGGGAGCTGTTTTTT
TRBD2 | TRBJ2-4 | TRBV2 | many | CASSDILASGRGFENIQYF | TGTGCCAGCAGTGATATCTTGGCTAGCGGGCGAGGTTTCGAAAACATTCAGTACTTC
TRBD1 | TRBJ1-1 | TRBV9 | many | CASSVGQGVTEAFF | TGTGCCAGCAGCGTGGGACAGGGGGTTACTGAAGCTTTCTTT
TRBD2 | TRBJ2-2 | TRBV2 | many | CATGASGTGELFF | TGTGCGACCGGCGCTAGCGGGACCGGGGAGCTGTTTTTT
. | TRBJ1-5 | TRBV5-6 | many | CASSPGVASNQPQHF | TGTGCCAGCAGCCCGGGAGTAGCGTCAAATCAGCCCCAGCATTTT
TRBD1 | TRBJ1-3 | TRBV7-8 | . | CASSRTGSGNTIYF | TGTGCCAGCAGTCGGACAGGATCTGGAAACACCATATATTTT
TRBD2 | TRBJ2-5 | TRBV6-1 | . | CASSPSGGGSETQYF | TGTGCCAGCAGCCCCAGCGGGGGGGGTTCGGAGACCCAGTACTTC
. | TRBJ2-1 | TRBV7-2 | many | CASSSPGLRGNEQFF | TGTGCCAGCAGTTCCCCCGGTCTAAGGGGCAATGAGCAGTTCTTC
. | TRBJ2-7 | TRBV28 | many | CASSRTYEQYF | TGTGCCAGCAGCCGTACCTACGAGCAGTACTTC
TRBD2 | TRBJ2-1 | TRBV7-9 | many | CASSYFMGLAGPTYNEQFF | TGTGCCAGCAGTTATTTTATGGGACTAGCGGGCCCTACCTACAATGAGCAGTTCTTC
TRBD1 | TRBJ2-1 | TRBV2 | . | CASSAGRGLKNNEQFF | TGTGCCAGCAGTGCGGGCAGGGGGCTAAAAAACAATGAGCAGTTCTTC
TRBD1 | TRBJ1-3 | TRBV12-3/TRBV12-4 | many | CASRSTGGVGNTIYF | TGTGCCAGCAGATCGACAGGGGGTGTCGGAAACACCATATATTTT
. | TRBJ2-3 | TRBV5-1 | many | CASSFGADTQYF | TGTGCCAGCAGCTTCGGGGCCGATACGCAGTATTTT
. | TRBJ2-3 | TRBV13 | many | CASSLDSPSTDTQYF | TGTGCCAGCAGCTTAGACTCCCCTAGCACAGATACGCAGTATTTT
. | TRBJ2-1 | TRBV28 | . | CASSSRDSYNEQFF | TGTGCCAGCAGCTCGCGGGACTCCTACAATGAGCAGTTCTTC
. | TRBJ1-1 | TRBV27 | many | CASSLWPKSTEAFF | TGTGCCAGCAGTTTATGGCCGAAGTCTACTGAAGCTTTCTTT
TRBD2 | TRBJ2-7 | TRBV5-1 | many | CASSFGAGGSSYEQYF | TGCGCCAGCAGCTTCGGGGCGGGAGGGAGCTCCTACGAGCAGTACTTC
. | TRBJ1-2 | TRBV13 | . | CASSSNRDGYTF | TGTGCCAGCAGCTCCAACAGGGACGGCTACACCTTC
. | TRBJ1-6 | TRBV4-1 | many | CASSQALGARNSPLHF | TGCGCCAGCAGCCAAGCGCTGGGGGCGCGGAATTCACCCCTCCACTTT
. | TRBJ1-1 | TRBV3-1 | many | CASSLSDRATEAFF | TGTGCCAGCAGCCTGTCGGATCGAGCCACTGAAGCTTTCTTT
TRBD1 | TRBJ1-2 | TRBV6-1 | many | CASTELGQGGYYGYTF | TGTGCCAGCACCGAACTGGGACAGGGAGGCTACTATGGCTACACCTTC
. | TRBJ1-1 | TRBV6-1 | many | CASSEPQGGAFF | TGTGCCAGCAGTGAGCCACAGGGAGGCGCTTTCTTT
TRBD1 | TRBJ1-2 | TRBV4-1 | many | CASSQRTGQGNYGYTF | TGCGCCAGCAGCCAGCGGACAGGGCAGGGTAACTATGGCTACACCTTC
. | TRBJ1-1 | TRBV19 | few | CASSIVGGTEAFF | TGTGCCAGTAGTATTGTGGGGGGCACTGAAGCTTTCTTT
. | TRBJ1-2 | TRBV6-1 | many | CASRSTGRDSLYGYTF | TGTGCCAGCAGATCTACAGGCCGGGACTCACTCTATGGCTACACCTTC
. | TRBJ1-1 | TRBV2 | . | CASSFLMLGGGNMNTEAFF | TGTGCCAGCAGTTTTTTGATGTTGGGCGGGGGGAATATGAACACTGAAGCTTTCTTT
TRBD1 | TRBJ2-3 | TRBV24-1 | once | CATSDPGTGSTDTQYF | TGTGCCACCAGTGATCCCGGGACAGGCTCCACAGATACGCAGTATTTT
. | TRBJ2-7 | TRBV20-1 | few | CSATRDNYEQYF | TGCAGTGCTACGAGAGATAACTACGAGCAGTACTTC
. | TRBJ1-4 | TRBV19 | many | CASSQGRATNEKLFF | TGTGCCAGTAGTCAGGGACGGGCAACTAATGAAAAACTGTTTTTT
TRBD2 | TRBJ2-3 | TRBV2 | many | CASSRLASGRSTDTQYF | TGTGCCAGCAGTCGGTTGGCTAGCGGGAGATCCACAGATACGCAGTATTTT
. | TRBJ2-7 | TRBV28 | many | CASRPGLFSSYEQYF | TGTGCCAGCAGGCCGGGACTCTTCAGCTCCTACGAGCAGTACTTC
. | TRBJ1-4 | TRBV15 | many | CATSLTREKLFF | TGTGCCACCAGCCTCACCCGCGAAAAACTGTTTTTT
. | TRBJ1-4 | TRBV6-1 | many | CASSSATNEKLFF | TGTGCCAGCAGCAGTGCAACTAATGAAAAACTGTTTTTT
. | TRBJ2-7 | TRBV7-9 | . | CASSQTGSGLYF | TGTGCCAGCAGCCAGACAGGGTCGGGACTGTACTTC
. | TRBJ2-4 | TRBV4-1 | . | CASSQLGLAKNIQYF | TGCGCCAGCAGCCAACTGGGACTAGCCAAAAACATTCAGTACTTC
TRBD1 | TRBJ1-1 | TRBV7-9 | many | CASSLVGGTATEAFF | TGTGCCAGCAGCTTAGTAGGGGGCACGGCCACTGAAGCTTTCTTT
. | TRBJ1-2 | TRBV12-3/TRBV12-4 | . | CASSLSLGRPPIGYTF | TGTGCCAGCAGTTTATCGTTGGGGCGCCCCCCTATTGGCTACACCTTC
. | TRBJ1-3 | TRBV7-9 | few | CASSLDAGNTIYF | TGTGCCAGCAGCTTAGATGCTGGAAACACCATATATTTT
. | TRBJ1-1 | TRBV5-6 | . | CASSRVRTAEAFF | TGTGCCAGCAGCCGCGTGCGGACGGCTGAAGCTTTCTTT
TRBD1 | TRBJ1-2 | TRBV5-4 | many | CASGFRDRGFYGYTF | TGTGCCAGCGGATTCCGGGACAGGGGCTTCTATGGCTACACCTTC
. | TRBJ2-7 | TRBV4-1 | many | CASSQVSGYGEQYF | TGCGCCAGCAGCCAAGTATCGGGGTACGGCGAGCAGTACTTC
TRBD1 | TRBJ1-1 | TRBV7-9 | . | CASRDRRRAFF | TGTGCCAGCCGGGACAGGCGCCGAGCTTTCTTT
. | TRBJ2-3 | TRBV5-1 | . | CASSFRTEGTDTQYF | TGCGCCAGCAGCTTCCGCACTGAGGGCACAGATACGCAGTATTTT
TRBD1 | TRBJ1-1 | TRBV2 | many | CASKKDRGRTEAFF | TGTGCCAGCAAGAAGGACAGGGGGCGGACTGAAGCTTTCTTT
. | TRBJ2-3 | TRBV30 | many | CAWSRTGGFPDTQYF | TGTGCCTGGTCCCGGACTGGCGGGTTCCCAGATACGCAGTATTTT
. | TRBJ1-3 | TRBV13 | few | CASSTPKTGTPSGNTIYF | TGTGCCAGCAGCACACCGAAGACCGGGACCCCCTCTGGAAACACCATATATTTT
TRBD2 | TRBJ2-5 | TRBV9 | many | CASSVASGQETQYF | TGTGCCAGCAGCGTAGCTAGCGGCCAAGAGACCCAGTACTTC
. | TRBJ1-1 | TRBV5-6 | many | CASSAIGYTEAFF | TGTGCCAGCAGCGCCATAGGGTACACTGAAGCTTTCTTT
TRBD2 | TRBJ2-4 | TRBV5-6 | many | CASSLGLAGAKNIQYF | TGTGCCAGCAGCTTGGGACTAGCGGGAGCCAAAAACATTCAGTACTTC
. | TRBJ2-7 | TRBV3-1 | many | CASSLKAGPYEQYF | TGTGCCAGCAGCCTCAAAGCAGGACCCTACGAGCAGTACTTC
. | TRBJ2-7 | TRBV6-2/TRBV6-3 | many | CASGSYEQYF | TGTGCCAGCGGAAGCTACGAGCAGTACTTC
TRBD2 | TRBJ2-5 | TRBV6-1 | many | CASSPLGLAASFRAQYF | TGTGCCAGCAGTCCGCTCGGACTAGCGGCGTCTTTTAGGGCCCAGTACTTC
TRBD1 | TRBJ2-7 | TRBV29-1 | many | CSVTKRQGAGYEQYF | TGCAGCGTGACGAAGAGACAGGGGGCGGGGTACGAGCAGTACTTC
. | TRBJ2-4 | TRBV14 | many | CASSQDLGLAKNIQYF | TGTGCCAGCAGCCAAGATCTCGGGCTAGCCAAAAACATTCAGTACTTC
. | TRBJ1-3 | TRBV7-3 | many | CASSRDGLPGNTIYF | TGTGCCAGCAGCCGCGATGGGTTGCCCGGAAACACCATATATTTT
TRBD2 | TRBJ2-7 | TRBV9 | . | CASSVGGGSTYEQYF | TGTGCCAGCAGCGTAGGCGGCGGGAGTACTTACGAGCAGTACTTC
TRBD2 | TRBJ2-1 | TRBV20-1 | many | CSALSYGTSGTYNEQFF | TGCAGTGCTCTATCCTACGGGACTAGCGGGACCTACAATGAGCAGTTCTTC
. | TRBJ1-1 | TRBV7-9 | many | CASPGAGPDQYTEAFF | TGTGCCAGCCCAGGGGCCGGTCCGGACCAGTACACTGAAGCTTTCTTT
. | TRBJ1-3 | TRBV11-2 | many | CASSFFLTAGNTIYF | TGTGCCAGCAGCTTTTTCTTGACAGCTGGAAACACCATATATTTT
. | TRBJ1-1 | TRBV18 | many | CASSDQLGTEAFF | TGTGCCAGCTCCGATCAATTGGGGACTGAAGCTTTCTTT